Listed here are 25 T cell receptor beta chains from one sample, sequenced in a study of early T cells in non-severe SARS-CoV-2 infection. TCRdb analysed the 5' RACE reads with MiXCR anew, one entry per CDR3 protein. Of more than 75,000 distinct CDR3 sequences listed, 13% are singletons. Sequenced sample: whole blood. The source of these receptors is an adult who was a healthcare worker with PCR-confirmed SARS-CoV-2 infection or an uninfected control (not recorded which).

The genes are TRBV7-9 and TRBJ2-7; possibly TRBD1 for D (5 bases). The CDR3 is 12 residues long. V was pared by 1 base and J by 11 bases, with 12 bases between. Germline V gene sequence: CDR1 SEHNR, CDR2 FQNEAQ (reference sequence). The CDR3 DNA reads TGTGCCAGCAGCTTAGTTAGTACGGACAAGTACTTC. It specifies CASSLVSTDKYF.

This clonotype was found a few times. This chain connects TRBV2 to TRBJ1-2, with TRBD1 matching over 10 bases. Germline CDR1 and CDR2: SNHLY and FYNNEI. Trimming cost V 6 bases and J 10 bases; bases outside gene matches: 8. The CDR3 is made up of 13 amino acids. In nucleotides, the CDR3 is TGTGCCAGCAGGACGGGACAGGGGTTCGTCTACACCTTC. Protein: CASRTGQGFVYTF.

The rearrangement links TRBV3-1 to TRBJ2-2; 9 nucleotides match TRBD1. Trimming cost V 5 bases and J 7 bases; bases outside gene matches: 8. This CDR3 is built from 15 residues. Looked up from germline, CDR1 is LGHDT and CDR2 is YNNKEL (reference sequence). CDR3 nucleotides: TGTGCCAGCAGCTGGTTCACAGGGGGCGGCGGGGAGCTGTTTTTT. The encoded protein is CASSWFTGGGGELFF.

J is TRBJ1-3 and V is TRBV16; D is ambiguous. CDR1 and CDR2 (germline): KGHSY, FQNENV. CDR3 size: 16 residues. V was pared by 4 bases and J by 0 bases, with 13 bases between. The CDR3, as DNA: TGTGCCAGCAGCCGGGCGGGTCGGAGCTCTGGAAACACCATATATTTT. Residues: CASSRAGRSSGNTIYF. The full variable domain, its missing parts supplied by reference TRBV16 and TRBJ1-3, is GEEVAQTPKHLVRGEGQKAKLYCAPIKGHSYVFWYQQVLKNEFKFLISFQNENVFDETGMPKERFSAKCLPNSPCSLEIQATKLEDSAVYFCASSRAGRSSGNTIYFGEGSWLTVV.

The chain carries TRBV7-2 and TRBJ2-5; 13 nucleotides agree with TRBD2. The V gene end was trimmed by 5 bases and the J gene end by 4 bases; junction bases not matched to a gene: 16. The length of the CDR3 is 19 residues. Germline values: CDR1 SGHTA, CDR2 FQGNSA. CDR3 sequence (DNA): TGTGCCAGCAGCCCGCGGACTAGCGGGAGATGGGCCCTAAGAGAGACCCAGTACTTC. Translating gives CASSPRTSGRWALRETQYF.

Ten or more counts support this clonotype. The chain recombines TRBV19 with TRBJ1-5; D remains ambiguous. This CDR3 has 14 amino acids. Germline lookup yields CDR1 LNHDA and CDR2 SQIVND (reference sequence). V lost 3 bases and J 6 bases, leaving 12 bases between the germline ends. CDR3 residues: CASSIPLGIQPQHF. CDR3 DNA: TGTGCCAGTAGTATTCCCCTTGGGATTCAGCCCCAGCATTTT.

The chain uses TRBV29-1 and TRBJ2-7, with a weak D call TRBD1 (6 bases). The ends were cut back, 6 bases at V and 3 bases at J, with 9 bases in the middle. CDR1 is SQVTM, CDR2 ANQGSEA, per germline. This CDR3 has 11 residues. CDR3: CSVAQGYEQYF. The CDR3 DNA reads TGCAGCGTGGCACAGGGCTACGAGCAGTACTTC.

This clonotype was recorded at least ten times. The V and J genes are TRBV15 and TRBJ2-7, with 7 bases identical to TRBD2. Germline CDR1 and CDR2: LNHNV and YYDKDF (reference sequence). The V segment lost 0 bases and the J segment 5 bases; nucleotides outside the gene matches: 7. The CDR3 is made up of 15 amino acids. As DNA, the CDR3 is TGTGCCACCAGCAGAGACCCCTTCGGGGGGAACGAGCAGTACTTC. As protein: CATSRDPFGGNEQYF.

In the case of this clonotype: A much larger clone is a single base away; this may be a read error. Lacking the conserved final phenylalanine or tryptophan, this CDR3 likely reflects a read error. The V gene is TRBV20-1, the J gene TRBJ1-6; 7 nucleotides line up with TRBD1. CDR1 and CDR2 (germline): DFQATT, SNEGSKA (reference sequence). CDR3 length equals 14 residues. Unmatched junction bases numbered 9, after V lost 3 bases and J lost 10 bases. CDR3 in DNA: TGCAGTGCTAGTCGGACAGGCAGTTACTCACCCCTCCACTTA. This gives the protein CSASRTGSYSPLHL.

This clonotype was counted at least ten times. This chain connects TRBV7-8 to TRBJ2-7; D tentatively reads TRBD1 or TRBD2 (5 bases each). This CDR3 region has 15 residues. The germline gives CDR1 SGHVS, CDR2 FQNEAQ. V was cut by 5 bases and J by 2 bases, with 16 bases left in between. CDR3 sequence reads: CASSGRDGRAYEQYF. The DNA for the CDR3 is TGTGCCAGCAGCGGCCGGGACGGAAGAGCCTACGAGCAGTACTTC.

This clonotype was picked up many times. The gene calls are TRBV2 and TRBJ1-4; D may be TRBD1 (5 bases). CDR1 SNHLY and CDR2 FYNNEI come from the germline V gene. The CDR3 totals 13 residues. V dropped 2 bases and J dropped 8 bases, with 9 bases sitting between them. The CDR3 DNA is TGTGCCAGCAGTGAACTGGGGGAAGAAAAACTGTTTTTT. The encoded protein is CASSELGEEKLFF.

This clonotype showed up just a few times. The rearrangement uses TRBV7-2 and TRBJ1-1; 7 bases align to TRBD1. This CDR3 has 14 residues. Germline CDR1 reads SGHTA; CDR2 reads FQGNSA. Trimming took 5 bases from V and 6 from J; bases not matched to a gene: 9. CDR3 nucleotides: TGTGCCAGCAGCCCTCAGGGGGGCGGGTCTGAAGCTTTCTTT. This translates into CASSPQGGGSEAFF.

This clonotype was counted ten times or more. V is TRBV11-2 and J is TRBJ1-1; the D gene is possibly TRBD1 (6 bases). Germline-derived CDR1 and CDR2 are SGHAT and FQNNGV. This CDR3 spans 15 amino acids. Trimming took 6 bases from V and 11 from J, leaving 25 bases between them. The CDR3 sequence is CASSQDRGLAGGAFF. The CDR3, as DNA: TGTGCCAGCAGTCAGGACCGGGGGCTCGCTGGCGGGGCTTTCTTT.

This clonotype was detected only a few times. The CDR3 protein is CASSTRTDEQFF. The CDR3 DNA is TGTGCCAGCAGCACCCGCACCGATGAGCAGTTCTTC. V and J are TRBV7-9 and TRBJ2-1; D is undetermined. Germline CDR1 reads SEHNR; CDR2 reads FQNEAQ (reference sequence). The CDR3 has 12 residues. V was cut by 5 bases and J by 8 bases, with 10 bases left in between. Combining the CDR3 with reference TRBV7-9 and TRBJ2-1 gives the whole variable domain DTGVSQNPRHKITKRGQNVTFRCDPISEHNRLYWYRQTLGQGPEFLTYFQNEAQLEKSRLLSDRFSAERPKGSFSTLEIQRTEQGDSAMYLCASSTRTDEQFFGPGTRLTVL.

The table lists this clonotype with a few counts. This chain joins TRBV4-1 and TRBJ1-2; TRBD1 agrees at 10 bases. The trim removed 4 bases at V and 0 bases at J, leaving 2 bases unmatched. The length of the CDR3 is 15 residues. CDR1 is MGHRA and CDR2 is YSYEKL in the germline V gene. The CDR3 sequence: CASSRGQGTNYGYTF. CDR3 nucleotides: TGCGCCAGCAGCCGGGGACAGGGGACTAACTATGGCTACACCTTC.

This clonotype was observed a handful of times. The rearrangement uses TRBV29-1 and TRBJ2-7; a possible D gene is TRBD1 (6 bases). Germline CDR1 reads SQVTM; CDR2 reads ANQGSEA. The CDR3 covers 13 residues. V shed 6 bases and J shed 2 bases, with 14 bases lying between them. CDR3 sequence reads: CSVSPGHTYEQYF. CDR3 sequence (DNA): TGCAGCGTCTCTCCGGGACATACCTACGAGCAGTACTTC.

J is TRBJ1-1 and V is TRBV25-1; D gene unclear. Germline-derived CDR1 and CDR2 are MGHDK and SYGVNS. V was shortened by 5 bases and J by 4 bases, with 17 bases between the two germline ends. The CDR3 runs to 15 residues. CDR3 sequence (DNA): TGTGCCAGCAGTTCCCGAGCGGGCCGGGGCACTGAAGCTTTCTTT. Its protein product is CASSSRAGRGTEAFF.

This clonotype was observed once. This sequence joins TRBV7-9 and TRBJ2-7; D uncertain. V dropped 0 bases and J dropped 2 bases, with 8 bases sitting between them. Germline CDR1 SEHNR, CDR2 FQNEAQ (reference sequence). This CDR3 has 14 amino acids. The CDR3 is CASSLARSAYEQYF. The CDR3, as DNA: TGTGCCAGCAGCTTAGCGCGAAGCGCCTACGAGCAGTACTTC.

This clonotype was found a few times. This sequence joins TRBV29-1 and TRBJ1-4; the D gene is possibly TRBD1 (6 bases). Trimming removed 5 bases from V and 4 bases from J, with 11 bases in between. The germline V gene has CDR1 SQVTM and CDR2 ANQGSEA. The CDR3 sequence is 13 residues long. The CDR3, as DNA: TGCAGCGTTATGACAGGACTTAATGAAAAACTGTTTTTT. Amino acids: CSVMTGLNEKLFF.

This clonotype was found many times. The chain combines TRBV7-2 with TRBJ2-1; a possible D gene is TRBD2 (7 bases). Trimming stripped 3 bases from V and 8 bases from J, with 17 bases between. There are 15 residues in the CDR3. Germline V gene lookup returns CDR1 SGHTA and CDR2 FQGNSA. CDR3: CASSFTGGSGYEQFF. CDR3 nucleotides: TGTGCCAGCAGCTTCACGGGGGGCTCCGGTTATGAGCAGTTCTTC.

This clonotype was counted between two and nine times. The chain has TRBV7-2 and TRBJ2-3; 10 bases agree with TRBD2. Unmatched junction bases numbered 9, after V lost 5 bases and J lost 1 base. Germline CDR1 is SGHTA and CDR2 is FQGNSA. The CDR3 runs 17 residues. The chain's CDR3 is CASSELAGVRGTDTQYF. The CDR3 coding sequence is TGTGCCAGCAGCGAGCTAGCGGGGGTCCGGGGCACAGATACGCAGTATTTT.

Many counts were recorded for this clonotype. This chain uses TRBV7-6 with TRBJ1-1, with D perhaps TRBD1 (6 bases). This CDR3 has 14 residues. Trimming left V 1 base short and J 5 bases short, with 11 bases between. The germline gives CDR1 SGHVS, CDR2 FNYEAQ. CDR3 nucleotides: TGTGCCAGCAGCTTAGGTGGGGGCTGGACTGAAGCTTTCTTT. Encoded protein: CASSLGGGWTEAFF.

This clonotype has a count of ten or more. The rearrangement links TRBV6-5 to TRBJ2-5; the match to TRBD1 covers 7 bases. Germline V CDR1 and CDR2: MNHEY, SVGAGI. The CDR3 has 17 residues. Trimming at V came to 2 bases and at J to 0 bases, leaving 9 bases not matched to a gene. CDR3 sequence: CASSYEYRDRDQETQYF. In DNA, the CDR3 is TGTGCCAGCAGTTACGAATACCGAGACAGGGACCAAGAGACCCAGTACTTC.

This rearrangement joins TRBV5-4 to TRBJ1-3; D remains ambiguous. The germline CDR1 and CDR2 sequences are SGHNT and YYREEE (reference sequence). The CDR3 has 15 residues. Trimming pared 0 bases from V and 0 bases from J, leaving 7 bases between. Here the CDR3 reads CASSLDGLSGNTIYF. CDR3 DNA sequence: TGTGCCAGCAGCTTGGACGGTCTCTCTGGAAACACCATATATTTT.

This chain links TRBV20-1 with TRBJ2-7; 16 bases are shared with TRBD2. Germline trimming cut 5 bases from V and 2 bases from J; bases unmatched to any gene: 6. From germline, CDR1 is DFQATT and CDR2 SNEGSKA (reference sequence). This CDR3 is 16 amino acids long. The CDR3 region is CSAPGTSGRATYEQYF. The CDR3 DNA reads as TGCAGTGCTCCCGGGACTAGCGGGAGGGCAACCTACGAGCAGTACTTC.